The rows below give T cell receptor beta chains drawn from one sample of a study of cytomegalovirus exposure and HLA in healthy donors. TCRdb's copy holds only in-frame clones and misses some; the assay was immunoSEQ multiplex PCR. Altogether about 160,000 clones are present, approximately 80% being singletons, with the ten largest covering more than 3%. What was sequenced was PBMCs. These receptors all come from a man aged 25 to 40 in good health and CMV-seropositive. Both conserved end residues are part of each CDR3. Each record gives: J gene, D gene, clone size, V gene, CDR3 protein, CDR3 DNA. D genes are given only for firm matches. Clone size, where shown, is once, few, many, or a class for clones that have expanded.

J gene: TRBJ2-7
D gene: TRBD2
clone size: .
V gene: TRBV27
CDR3 protein: CASGRPGLVEHEQYF
CDR3 DNA: TGTGCCAGCGGACGACCGGGACTAGTAGAACACGAGCAGTACTTC

J gene: TRBJ2-3
D gene: .
clone size: .
V gene: TRBV4-3
CDR3 protein: CASSQDPPGDTQYF
CDR3 DNA: TGCGCCAGCAGCCAAGACCCTCCGGGGGATACGCAGTATTTT

J gene: TRBJ2-3
D gene: TRBD2
clone size: .
V gene: TRBV7-2
CDR3 protein: CASSPQVAGSDTQYF
CDR3 DNA: TGTGCCAGCAGCCCTCAGGTAGCGGGGTCAGATACGCAGTATTTT

J gene: TRBJ2-7
D gene: .
clone size: once
V gene: TRBV11-2
CDR3 protein: CASSLGQEQYF
CDR3 DNA: TGTGCCAGCAGCTTAGGACAGGAGCAGTACTTC

J gene: TRBJ1-2
D gene: .
clone size: .
V gene: TRBV19
CDR3 protein: CASSIHSGANYGYTF
CDR3 DNA: TGTGCCAGTAGTATCCATTCGGGAGCTAACTATGGCTACACCTTC

J gene: TRBJ2-1
D gene: TRBD1
clone size: few
V gene: TRBV5-1
CDR3 protein: CASSLTGGDNEQFF
CDR3 DNA: TGCGCCAGCAGCTTGACAGGGGGTGACAATGAGCAGTTCTTC

J gene: TRBJ2-3
D gene: .
clone size: .
V gene: TRBV10-1
CDR3 protein: CASSDGTLAGTQYF
CDR3 DNA: TGCGCCAGCAGTGACGGGACACTTGCTGGTACGCAGTATTTT

J gene: TRBJ2-1
D gene: TRBD2
clone size: .
V gene: TRBV7-6
CDR3 protein: CASSLGGGAFYNEQFF
CDR3 DNA: TGTGCCAGCAGCTTGGGCGGGGGGGCATTCTACAATGAGCAGTTCTTC

J gene: TRBJ2-4
D gene: .
clone size: .
V gene: TRBV5-1
CDR3 protein: CASSLVTGPSAKNIQYF
CDR3 DNA: TGCGCCAGCAGCTTGGTCACAGGTCCCTCTGCCAAAAACATTCAGTACTTC

J gene: TRBJ2-1
D gene: .
clone size: .
V gene: TRBV4-1
CDR3 protein: CASSRGGGPINEQFF
CDR3 DNA: TGCGCCAGCAGCCGTGGAGGGGGCCCGATCAATGAGCAGTTCTTC

J gene: TRBJ2-2
D gene: .
clone size: .
V gene: TRBV4-2
CDR3 protein: CASTQLESGTGELFF
CDR3 DNA: TGTGCCAGCACCCAGCTCGAATCGGGCACCGGGGAGCTGTTTTTT

J gene: TRBJ1-3
D gene: TRBD1
clone size: .
V gene: TRBV7-9
CDR3 protein: CASTPPGTGPLPGNTIYF
CDR3 DNA: TGTGCCAGCACCCCACCCGGGACAGGGCCCCTTCCGGGAAACACCATATATTTT

J gene: TRBJ2-3
D gene: TRBD2
clone size: .
V gene: TRBV4-1
CDR3 protein: CASSQDWGEGDTQYF
CDR3 DNA: TGCGCCAGCAGCCAAGATTGGGGGGAGGGAGATACGCAGTATTTT

J gene: TRBJ1-2
D gene: .
clone size: .
V gene: TRBV29-1
CDR3 protein: CSVEVAAQYTF
CDR3 DNA: TGCAGCGTTGAAGTGGCAGCGCAGTACACCTTC

J gene: TRBJ1-1
D gene: TRBD1
clone size: .
V gene: TRBV2
CDR3 protein: CASSETRGLTEAFF
CDR3 DNA: TGTGCCAGCAGTGAAACCAGGGGGCTTACTGAAGCTTTCTTT

J gene: TRBJ2-2
D gene: TRBD1
clone size: few
V gene: TRBV7-3
CDR3 protein: CASSLSTGPGELFF
CDR3 DNA: TGTGCCAGCAGCTTATCGACAGGGCCCGGGGAGCTGTTTTTT

J gene: TRBJ2-3
D gene: TRBD2
clone size: .
V gene: TRBV11-2
CDR3 protein: CASSYYGPGLGTDTQYF
CDR3 DNA: TGTGCCAGCAGCTACTACGGACCGGGACTAGGCACAGATACGCAGTATTTT

J gene: TRBJ1-6
D gene: .
clone size: .
V gene: TRBV5-1
CDR3 protein: CASSEQGSNSPLHF
CDR3 DNA: TGCGCCAGCAGCGAACAGGGCTCTAATTCACCCCTCCACTTT

J gene: TRBJ2-7
D gene: TRBD2
clone size: .
V gene: TRBV2
CDR3 protein: CASSEAFSGGRYEQYF
CDR3 DNA: TGTGCCAGCAGTGAAGCTTTTAGCGGGGGACGGTACGAGCAGTACTTC

J gene: TRBJ2-7
D gene: .
clone size: .
V gene: TRBV11-3
CDR3 protein: CASSSGPTYEQYF
CDR3 DNA: TGTGCCAGCAGCTCGGGTCCAACCTACGAGCAGTACTTC

J gene: TRBJ2-5
D gene: .
clone size: .
V gene: TRBV6-6
CDR3 protein: CASSYGGLGETQYF
CDR3 DNA: TGTGCCAGCAGTTACGGAGGGCTAGGAGAGACCCAGTACTTC

J gene: TRBJ2-3
D gene: TRBD2
clone size: .
V gene: TRBV11-3
CDR3 protein: CASSSWRGGDTQYF
CDR3 DNA: TGTGCCAGCAGCTCCTGGCGGGGGGGGGATACGCAGTATTTT

J gene: TRBJ1-5
D gene: .
clone size: few
V gene: TRBV7-8
CDR3 protein: CASSTGTATDQPQHF
CDR3 DNA: TGTGCCAGCAGTACGGGTACCGCCACGGATCAGCCCCAGCATTTT

J gene: TRBJ2-1
D gene: .
clone size: once
V gene: TRBV9
CDR3 protein: CASSAPPGVNEQFF
CDR3 DNA: TGTGCCAGCAGCGCACCCCCAGGGGTCAATGAGCAGTTCTTC

J gene: TRBJ1-4
D gene: .
clone size: .
V gene: TRBV6-6
CDR3 protein: CASSYFQGGEKLFF
CDR3 DNA: TGTGCCAGCAGTTACTTCCAGGGTGGTGAAAAACTGTTTTTT

J gene: TRBJ1-1
D gene: TRBD1
clone size: once
V gene: TRBV28
CDR3 protein: CASSFSGTGNTEAFF
CDR3 DNA: TGTGCCAGCAGTTTCTCGGGGACAGGGAACACTGAAGCTTTCTTT

J gene: TRBJ2-7
D gene: TRBD1
clone size: .
V gene: TRBV7-9
CDR3 protein: CASSLRDRVHEQYF
CDR3 DNA: TGTGCCAGCAGCCTCCGGGACAGGGTCCACGAGCAGTACTTC

J gene: TRBJ2-1
D gene: TRBD1
clone size: .
V gene: TRBV6-5
CDR3 protein: CASRTGGGSYNEQFF
CDR3 DNA: TGTGCCAGCAGGACAGGGGGCGGGTCCTACAATGAGCAGTTCTTC

J gene: TRBJ2-3
D gene: TRBD1
clone size: .
V gene: TRBV11-2
CDR3 protein: CASSPQGSGQGGWVTQYF
CDR3 DNA: TGTGCCAGCAGCCCCCAGGGGTCGGGACAGGGAGGTTGGGTTACGCAGTATTTT

J gene: TRBJ1-6
D gene: .
clone size: .
V gene: TRBV2
CDR3 protein: CASSVTGLRDNSPLHF
CDR3 DNA: TGTGCCAGCAGTGTCACAGGGTTAAGGGATAATTCACCCCTCCACTTT

J gene: TRBJ1-6
D gene: .
clone size: .
V gene: TRBV2
CDR3 protein: CAIPLAAGANLAPLHF
CDR3 DNA: TGTGCCATCCCTCTGGCGGCAGGGGCAAATTTGGCACCCCTCCACTTT

J gene: TRBJ2-1
D gene: TRBD2
clone size: .
V gene: TRBV7-9
CDR3 protein: CASSPLAGGPGGNEQFF
CDR3 DNA: TGTGCCAGCAGCCCTCTAGCGGGGGGGCCAGGTGGAAATGAGCAGTTCTTC

J gene: TRBJ2-5
D gene: .
clone size: .
V gene: TRBV15
CDR3 protein: CATSRARVLETQYF
CDR3 DNA: TGTGCCACCAGCAGAGCCCGGGTTTTGGAGACCCAGTACTTC

J gene: TRBJ2-5
D gene: .
clone size: .
V gene: TRBV2
CDR3 protein: CASSIQIQETQYF
CDR3 DNA: TGTGCCAGCAGTATACAGATACAAGAGACCCAGTACTTC

J gene: TRBJ2-2
D gene: .
clone size: .
V gene: TRBV6-5
CDR3 protein: CASRSPPGYTGELFF
CDR3 DNA: TGTGCCAGCAGATCCCCTCCAGGGTACACCGGGGAGCTGTTTTTT

J gene: TRBJ2-1
D gene: TRBD2
clone size: .
V gene: TRBV4-2
CDR3 protein: CASSPGLADYNEQFF
CDR3 DNA: TGTGCCAGCAGCCCGGGACTAGCGGATTACAATGAGCAGTTCTTC

J gene: TRBJ1-6
D gene: .
clone size: .
V gene: TRBV30
CDR3 protein: CAWSPPTGNWGSPLHF
CDR3 DNA: TGTGCCTGGTCACCACCAACAGGGAATTGGGGTTCACCCCTCCACTTT

J gene: TRBJ1-5
D gene: .
clone size: .
V gene: TRBV7-4
CDR3 protein: CASSSPCGSPNQPQHF
CDR3 DNA: TGTGCCAGCAGCTCCCCGTGTGGCAGTCCCAATCAGCCCCAGCATTTT

J gene: TRBJ1-5
D gene: TRBD1
clone size: .
V gene: TRBV18
CDR3 protein: CASSPRTGRQPQHF
CDR3 DNA: TGTGCCAGCTCACCGCGGACAGGGCGGCAGCCCCAGCATTTT

J gene: TRBJ2-3
D gene: TRBD2
clone size: few
V gene: TRBV14
CDR3 protein: CASSRDYDGTQYF
CDR3 DNA: TGTGCCAGCAGCCGGGACTACGACGGTACGCAGTATTTT

J gene: TRBJ2-4
D gene: TRBD1
clone size: few
V gene: TRBV6-6
CDR3 protein: CASIPTGGWDIQYF
CDR3 DNA: TGTGCCAGCATCCCGACAGGGGGGTGGGACATTCAGTACTTC

J gene: TRBJ1-5
D gene: .
clone size: .
V gene: TRBV27
CDR3 protein: CASSLRGGSNQPQHF
CDR3 DNA: TGTGCCAGCAGTTTAAGAGGCGGCAGCAATCAGCCCCAGCATTTT

J gene: TRBJ2-7
D gene: .
clone size: .
V gene: TRBV6-6
CDR3 protein: CASTREGGEYF
CDR3 DNA: TGTGCCAGCACCCGGGAAGGAGGAGAGTACTTC

J gene: TRBJ1-5
D gene: TRBD1
clone size: once
V gene: TRBV18
CDR3 protein: CASSPGQGAHYSNQPQHF
CDR3 DNA: TGTGCCAGCTCACCTGGACAGGGGGCGCATTATAGCAATCAGCCCCAGCATTTT

J gene: TRBJ2-1
D gene: TRBD1
clone size: few
V gene: TRBV9
CDR3 protein: CASSEGDRDFAEQFF
CDR3 DNA: TGTGCCAGCAGCGAGGGGGACAGGGACTTCGCTGAGCAGTTCTTC

J gene: TRBJ2-7
D gene: .
clone size: .
V gene: TRBV29-1
CDR3 protein: CSVVRDASYEQYF
CDR3 DNA: TGCAGCGTTGTGCGGGACGCCTCCTACGAGCAGTACTTC

J gene: TRBJ1-1
D gene: TRBD1
clone size: few
V gene: TRBV9
CDR3 protein: CASSPWTGDNTEAFF
CDR3 DNA: TGTGCCAGCAGCCCATGGACAGGGGACAACACTGAAGCTTTCTTT

J gene: TRBJ2-5
D gene: TRBD1
clone size: once
V gene: TRBV7-9
CDR3 protein: CASSFIGGEETQYF
CDR3 DNA: TGTGCCAGCAGCTTTATAGGGGGCGAAGAGACCCAGTACTTC

J gene: TRBJ2-1
D gene: .
clone size: .
V gene: TRBV27
CDR3 protein: CASSLLGTGTDEQFF
CDR3 DNA: TGTGCCAGCAGTTTGTTGGGTACAGGGACGGATGAGCAGTTCTTC

J gene: TRBJ2-1
D gene: TRBD2
clone size: .
V gene: TRBV30
CDR3 protein: CAWSRGLAGDGEQFF
CDR3 DNA: TGTGCCTGGAGTCGAGGACTAGCGGGGGACGGTGAGCAGTTCTTC

J gene: TRBJ2-5
D gene: TRBD1
clone size: .
V gene: TRBV7-9
CDR3 protein: CASSPGQGLETQYF
CDR3 DNA: TGTGCCAGCAGCCCCGGACAGGGGTTGGAGACCCAGTACTTC

J gene: TRBJ1-6
D gene: .
clone size: .
V gene: TRBV19
CDR3 protein: CASSIVGSHLYSPLHF
CDR3 DNA: TGTGCCAGTAGTATCGTGGGCTCCCATCTATATTCACCCCTCCACTTT

J gene: TRBJ2-7
D gene: .
clone size: .
V gene: TRBV6-1
CDR3 protein: CASRGLSGPYEQYF
CDR3 DNA: TGTGCCAGCAGAGGACTCTCCGGTCCCTACGAGCAGTACTTC

J gene: TRBJ2-7
D gene: .
clone size: .
V gene: TRBV11-2
CDR3 protein: CASSLQGGAYEQYF
CDR3 DNA: TGTGCCAGCAGCTTGCAGGGGGGCGCCTACGAGCAGTACTTC

J gene: TRBJ2-3
D gene: TRBD2
clone size: .
V gene: TRBV9
CDR3 protein: CASSPRTSGGPSSTDTQYF
CDR3 DNA: TGTGCCAGCAGCCCGAGGACTAGCGGGGGGCCATCTAGCACAGATACGCAGTATTTT

J gene: TRBJ2-7
D gene: TRBD2
clone size: .
V gene: TRBV2
CDR3 protein: CASGEGYEQYF
CDR3 DNA: TGTGCCAGCGGGGAGGGCTACGAGCAGTACTTC

J gene: TRBJ2-4
D gene: .
clone size: .
V gene: TRBV6-5
CDR3 protein: CASSLDRNIQYF
CDR3 DNA: TGTGCCAGCAGCCTTGATAGAAACATTCAGTACTTC